This T cell receptor (beta chain) emerged from a study of T cell responses to AZD1222 COVID-19 vaccine. Points from the study as a whole: Sampling captured repertoires only after the peak T cell response.

Concerning this clone: Its matching antigen is unknown.

Profiled with immunoSEQ multiplex PCR; TCRdb holds only in-frame clones, not every one. The sample has some 120,000 clones, 80% to 90% seen once. CDR1 WSHSY and CDR2 SAAADI come from the germline V gene. Trimming shortened V by 0 bases and J by 3 bases, and 14 bases separated the two germline ends. There are 16 residues in the CDR3. This TCR came from an adult in good health. This chain uses TRBV10-2 with TRBJ1-1; tentatively, D is TRBD1 (6 bases). This material consisted of peripheral blood, taken on day 0 of AZD1222 vaccination. The CDR3 protein is CASSESVAYRDTEAFF. The DNA for the CDR3 is TGCGCCAGCAGTGAGTCGGTGGCCTACAGGGACACTGAAGCTTTCTTT.